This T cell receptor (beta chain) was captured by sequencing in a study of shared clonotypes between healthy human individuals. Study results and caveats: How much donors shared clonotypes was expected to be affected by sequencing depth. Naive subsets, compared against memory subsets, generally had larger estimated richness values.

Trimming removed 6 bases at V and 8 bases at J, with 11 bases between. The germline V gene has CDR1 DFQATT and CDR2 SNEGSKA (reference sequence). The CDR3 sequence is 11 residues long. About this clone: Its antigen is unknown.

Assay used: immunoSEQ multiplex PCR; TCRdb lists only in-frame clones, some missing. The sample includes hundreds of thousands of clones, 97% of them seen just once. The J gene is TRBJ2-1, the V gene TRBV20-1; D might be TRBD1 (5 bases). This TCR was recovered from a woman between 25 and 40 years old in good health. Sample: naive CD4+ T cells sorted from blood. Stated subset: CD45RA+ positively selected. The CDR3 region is CSAGVWDEQFF. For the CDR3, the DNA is TGCAGTGCAGGGGTTTGGGATGAGCAGTTCTTC.